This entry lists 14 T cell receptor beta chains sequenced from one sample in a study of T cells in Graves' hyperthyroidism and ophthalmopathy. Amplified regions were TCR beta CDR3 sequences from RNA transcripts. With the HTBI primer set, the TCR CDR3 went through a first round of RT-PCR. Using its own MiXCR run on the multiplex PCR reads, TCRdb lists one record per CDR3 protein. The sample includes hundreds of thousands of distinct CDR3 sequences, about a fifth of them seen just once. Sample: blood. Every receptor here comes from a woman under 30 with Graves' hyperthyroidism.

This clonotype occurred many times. CDR3 region: CAWTALQETQYF. The CDR3 nucleotides are TGTGCCTGGACTGCACTGCAAGAGACCCAGTACTTC. The J gene is TRBJ2-5, the V gene TRBV30; D ambiguous. Trimming stripped 4 bases from V and 2 bases from J, with 8 bases between. CDR1 is GTSNPN and CDR2 is SVGIG in the germline V gene (reference sequence). CDR3 length: 12 residues. Together with reference TRBV30 and TRBJ2-5, the CDR3 gives the full variable domain: SQTIHQWPATLVQPVGSPLSLECTVEGTSNPNLYWYRQAAGRGLQLLFYSVGIGQISSEVPQNLSASRPQDRQFILSSKKLLLSDSGFYLCAWTALQETQYFGPGTRLLVL.

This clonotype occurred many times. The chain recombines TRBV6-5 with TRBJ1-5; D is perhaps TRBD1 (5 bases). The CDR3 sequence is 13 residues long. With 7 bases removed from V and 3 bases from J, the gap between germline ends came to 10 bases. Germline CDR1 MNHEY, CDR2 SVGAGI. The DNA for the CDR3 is TGTGCCAGCAACCAGGGTATCAATCAGCCCCAGCATTTT. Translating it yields CASNQGINQPQHF.

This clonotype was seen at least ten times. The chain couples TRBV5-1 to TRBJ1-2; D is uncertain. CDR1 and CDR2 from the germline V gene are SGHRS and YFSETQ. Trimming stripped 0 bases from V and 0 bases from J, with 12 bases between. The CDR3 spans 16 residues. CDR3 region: CASSLAPEVANYGYTF. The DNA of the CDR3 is TGCGCCAGCAGCTTGGCCCCAGAAGTAGCTAACTATGGCTACACCTTC.

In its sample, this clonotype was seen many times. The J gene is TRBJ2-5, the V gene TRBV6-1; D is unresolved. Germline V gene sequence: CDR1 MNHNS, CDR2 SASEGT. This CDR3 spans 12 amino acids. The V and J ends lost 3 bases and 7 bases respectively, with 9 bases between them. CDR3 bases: TGTGCCAGCAGTGAGTCGGACGCGACCCAGTACTTC. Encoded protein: CASSESDATQYF.

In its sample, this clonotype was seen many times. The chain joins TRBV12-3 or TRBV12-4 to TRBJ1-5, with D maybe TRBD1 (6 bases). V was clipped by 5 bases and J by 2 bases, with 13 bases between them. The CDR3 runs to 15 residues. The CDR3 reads CASSLQGSGNQPQHF. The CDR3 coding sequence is TGTGCCAGCAGTCTCCAGGGGTCGGGCAATCAGCCCCAGCATTTT.

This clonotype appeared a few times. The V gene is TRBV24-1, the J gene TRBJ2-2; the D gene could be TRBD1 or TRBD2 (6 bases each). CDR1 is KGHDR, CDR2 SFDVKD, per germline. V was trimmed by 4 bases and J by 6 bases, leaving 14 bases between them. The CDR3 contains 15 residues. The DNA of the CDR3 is TGTGCCACCAGTGAAACCTCGGGGGCTCCCGGGGAGCTGTTTTTT. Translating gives CATSETSGAPGELFF.

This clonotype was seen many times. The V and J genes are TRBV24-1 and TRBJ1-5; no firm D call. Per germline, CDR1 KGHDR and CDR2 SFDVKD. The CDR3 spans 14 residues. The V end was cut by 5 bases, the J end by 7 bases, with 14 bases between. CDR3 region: CATSARWGGQPQHF. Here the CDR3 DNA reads TGTGCCACCAGTGCGCGATGGGGTGGACAGCCCCAGCATTTT.

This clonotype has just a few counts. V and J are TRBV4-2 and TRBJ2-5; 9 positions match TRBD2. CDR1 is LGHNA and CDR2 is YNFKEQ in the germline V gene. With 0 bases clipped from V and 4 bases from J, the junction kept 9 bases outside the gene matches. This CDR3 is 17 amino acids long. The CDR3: CASSQEGPAGGPETQYF. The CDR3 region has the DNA TGTGCCAGCAGCCAAGAAGGTCCAGCGGGGGGCCCAGAGACCCAGTACTTC.

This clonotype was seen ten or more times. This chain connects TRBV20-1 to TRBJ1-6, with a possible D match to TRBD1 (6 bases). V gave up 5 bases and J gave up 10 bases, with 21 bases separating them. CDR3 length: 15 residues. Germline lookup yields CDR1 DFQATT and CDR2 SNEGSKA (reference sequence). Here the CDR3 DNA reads TGCAGTGCTCCGAACCTACAGGGACTGCCCTCACCCCTCCACTTT. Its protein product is CSAPNLQGLPSPLHF.

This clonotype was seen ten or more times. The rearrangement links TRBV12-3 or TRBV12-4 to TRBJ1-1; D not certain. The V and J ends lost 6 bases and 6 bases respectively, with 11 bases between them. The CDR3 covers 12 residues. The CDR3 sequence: CASSHTWPEAFF. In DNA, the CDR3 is TGTGCCAGCAGCCATACATGGCCTGAAGCTTTCTTT.

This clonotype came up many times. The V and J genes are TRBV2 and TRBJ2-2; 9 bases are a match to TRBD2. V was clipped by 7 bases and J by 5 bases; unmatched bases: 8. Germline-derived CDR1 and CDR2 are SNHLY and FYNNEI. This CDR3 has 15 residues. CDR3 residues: CASNGLATRTGELFF. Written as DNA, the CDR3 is TGTGCCAGCAACGGACTAGCGACGAGGACCGGGGAGCTGTTTTTT.

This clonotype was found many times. The CDR3 bases are TGTGCCAGCAGCCCAACTAAGGAGGTCGGACATGGCTACACCTTC. This translates into CASSPTKEVGHGYTF. The chain has TRBV7-8 and TRBJ1-2; no firm D call. Germline loops: CDR1 SGHVS, CDR2 FQNEAQ. The V end lost 5 bases, the J end lost 6 bases, and 19 bases lay between the germline ends. This CDR3 is built from 15 residues. Using reference TRBV7-8 and TRBJ1-2 for the parts outside the CDR3, the full variable domain is GAGVSQSPRYKVAKRGQDVALRCDPISGHVSLFWYQQALGQGPEFLTYFQNEAQLDKSGLPSDRFFAERPEGSVSTLKIQRTQQEDSAVYLCASSPTKEVGHGYTFGSGTRLTVV.

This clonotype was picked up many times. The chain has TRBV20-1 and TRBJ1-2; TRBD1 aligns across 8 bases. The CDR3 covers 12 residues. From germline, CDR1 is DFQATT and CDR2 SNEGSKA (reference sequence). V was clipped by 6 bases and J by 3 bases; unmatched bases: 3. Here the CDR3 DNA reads TGCAGTGCCCCGACAGGGGACTATGGCTACACCTTC. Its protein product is CSAPTGDYGYTF.

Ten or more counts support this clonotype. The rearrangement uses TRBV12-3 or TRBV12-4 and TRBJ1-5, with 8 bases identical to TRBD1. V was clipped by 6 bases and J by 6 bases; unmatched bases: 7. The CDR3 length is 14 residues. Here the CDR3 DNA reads TGTGCCAGCAGGTTTTCAGGGGGCAGTCAGCCCCAGCATTTT. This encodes CASRFSGGSQPQHF.